Described below is a single T cell receptor beta chain sequence and its context. TCRdb keeps only in-frame clones here, not all; method: immunoSEQ multiplex PCR. In the table there are millions of clones, over 90% of which are singletons. The source of the sample is a study of shared clonotypes between healthy human individuals. The germline V gene encodes CDR1 SEHNR and CDR2 FQNEAQ (reference sequence). The CDR3 sequence is 19 residues long. V shed 3 bases, J shed 1 base, and the junction held 12 bases outside the gene matches. This TCR was sampled from a man aged 18 to 30 in good health. Some clones in this sample may be carry-over from other donors' samples. Sequencing was done on a sample of naive CD4+ T cells from PBMCs. Indicated subset: CD45RA+ positively selected. The gene calls are TRBV7-9 and TRBJ2-1; 10 nucleotides align to TRBD2. The CDR3 nucleotides read TGTGCCAGCAGCTTTCGCCTAGCGGGAGAGAAGGGGTCCTACAATGAGCAGTTCTTC. It is translated as CASSFRLAGEKGSYNEQFF. Full variable domain (outside the CDR3, taken from reference TRBV7-9 and TRBJ2-1): DTGVSQNPRHKITKRGQNVTFRCDPISEHNRLYWYRQTLGQGPEFLTYFQNEAQLEKSRLLSDRFSAERPKGSFSTLEIQRTEQGDSAMYLCASSFRLAGEKGSYNEQFFGPGTRLTVL.